A selection of T cell receptor beta chains follows, all from one sample in a study of blood T cells in healthy people across ages. A single record per CDR3 protein comes from TCRdb applying MiXCR to the 5' RACE reads. Among around 780,000 distinct CDR3 sequences listed, about 56% were seen once. The sequenced sample was blood. These receptors were obtained from a man aged 35-49 years in good health. Each CDR3 is given with its conserved first and last residue. The D gene is left open where the match is weak. Expanded clones are given a class, and other clones once, few, many or no size at all.

v_gene: TRBV7-2; j_gene: TRBJ2-6; d_gene: -; abundance: -; CDR3nt: TGTGCCAGCAACGTAAGGGCAGGGCGCTCTGGGGCCAACGTCCTGACTTTC; CDR3aa: CASNVRAGRSGANVLTF
v_gene: TRBV7-9; j_gene: TRBJ2-5; d_gene: -; abundance: -; CDR3nt: TGTGCCAGCAGCTTAAGTTCGACAGTCTCGCGGGAGACCCAGTACTTC; CDR3aa: CASSLSSTVSRETQYF
v_gene: TRBV7-9; j_gene: TRBJ2-1; d_gene: -; abundance: once; CDR3nt: TGTGCCAGCAGCGCCCCGGGAAGGAGCTCCTACAATGAGCAGTTCTTC; CDR3aa: CASSAPGRSSYNEQFF
v_gene: TRBV5-1; j_gene: TRBJ2-3; d_gene: -; abundance: -; CDR3nt: TGCGCCAGCAGCATCAAAAACAGGACGATTACAGATACGCAGTATTTT; CDR3aa: CASSIKNRTITDTQYF
v_gene: TRBV15; j_gene: TRBJ1-4; d_gene: -; abundance: -; CDR3nt: TGTGCCACCAGCAGAGAGATACGCCTGGAGGAAAAACTGTTTTTT; CDR3aa: CATSREIRLEEKLFF
v_gene: TRBV6-1; j_gene: TRBJ1-2; d_gene: TRBD1; abundance: -; CDR3nt: TGTGCCAGTCAAGAACAGGGGGATACCTATGGCTACACCTTC; CDR3aa: CASQEQGDTYGYTF
v_gene: TRBV6-5; j_gene: TRBJ2-7; d_gene: -; abundance: -; CDR3nt: TGTGCCAGCAGTCCTACAGGGAACTCCCTCTACGAGCAGTACTTC; CDR3aa: CASSPTGNSLYEQYF
v_gene: TRBV20-1; j_gene: TRBJ2-3; d_gene: TRBD1; abundance: -; CDR3nt: TGCAGTGCTAGAGACCCCCGACAGGGGGATGACACAGATACGCAGTATTTT; CDR3aa: CSARDPRQGDDTDTQYF
v_gene: TRBV28; j_gene: TRBJ2-6; d_gene: -; abundance: -; CDR3nt: TGTGCCAGTTCCTCAGGGATCTCCGGGGCCAACGTCCTGACTTTC; CDR3aa: CASSSGISGANVLTF
v_gene: TRBV10-3; j_gene: TRBJ1-4; d_gene: -; abundance: -; CDR3nt: TGTGCCATCAGTGAGCCCTCCCTCACAGGGTTTGAAAAACTGTTTTTT; CDR3aa: CAISEPSLTGFEKLFF
v_gene: TRBV29-1; j_gene: TRBJ1-1; d_gene: -; abundance: few; CDR3nt: TGCAGCGGGGGGGAGACTGAAGCTTTCTTT; CDR3aa: CSGGETEAFF
v_gene: TRBV29-1; j_gene: TRBJ2-7; d_gene: TRBD1; abundance: few; CDR3nt: TGCAGCGTCCAGACAGGGGGACTAAGTGACGAGCAGTACTTC; CDR3aa: CSVQTGGLSDEQYF
v_gene: TRBV20-1; j_gene: TRBJ2-1; d_gene: -; abundance: -; CDR3nt: TGCAGTGCTGCCCCCCAAGGCGATGAGCAGTTCTTC; CDR3aa: CSAAPQGDEQFF
v_gene: TRBV20-1; j_gene: TRBJ1-2; d_gene: TRBD1; abundance: -; CDR3nt: TGCAGTGCACCGGGACAGGGGACTGGCTACACCTTC; CDR3aa: CSAPGQGTGYTF
v_gene: TRBV11-2; j_gene: TRBJ2-2; d_gene: TRBD1; abundance: few; CDR3nt: TGTGCCAGCAGCCAACAGGGGCCGACCGGGGAGCTGTTTTTT; CDR3aa: CASSQQGPTGELFF
v_gene: TRBV7-9; j_gene: TRBJ2-7; d_gene: -; abundance: -; CDR3nt: TGTGCCAGCAGCTACGGGACCGCGTCCCGCGAGCAGTACTTC; CDR3aa: CASSYGTASREQYF
v_gene: TRBV20-1; j_gene: TRBJ2-1; d_gene: TRBD2; abundance: once; CDR3nt: TGCAGTGCTCAGACTAGCGGGGGGGCGCAGTTCTTC; CDR3aa: CSAQTSGGAQFF
v_gene: TRBV4-1; j_gene: TRBJ1-1; d_gene: TRBD1; abundance: -; CDR3nt: TGCGCCAGCAGCCAACCACAGGGGATGATGAACACTGAAGCTTTCTTT; CDR3aa: CASSQPQGMMNTEAFF